Listed below are T cell receptor beta chains from one sample, sequenced in a study of identifying expanded T cells in peripheral blood. Libraries were prepared by immunoSEQ multiplex PCR; TCRdb keeps only in-frame clonotypes and omits some of them. The repertoire holds about 94,000 clones, with approximately 88% as singletons. Sequences were obtained from blood. The receptors here all came from a person aged 18 to 70 in good health. Both conserved end residues are part of each CDR3. Each record gives: clone size, V gene, J gene, D gene, CDR3 DNA, CDR3 protein. A D gene is named only where the DNA matches it firmly. Part of the rows lack a size; the others show once, few, many or a class for expanded clones.

size: NA
V: TRBV27
J: TRBJ2-7
D: NA
DNA: TGTGCCAGCAGTTTCGCTTCAGGGGCGAACGAGCAGTACTTC
CDR3: CASSFASGANEQYF

size: NA
V: TRBV7-2
J: TRBJ1-1
D: NA
DNA: TGTGCCAGCAGCTTAGTGGGTGGAGGGTCTAAAGGAGCTTTCTTT
CDR3: CASSLVGGGSKGAFF

size: NA
V: TRBV7-2
J: TRBJ2-7
D: NA
DNA: TGTGCCAGCAGCTTAGACTCGAAGGAGCAGTACTTC
CDR3: CASSLDSKEQYF

size: few
V: TRBV7-9
J: TRBJ1-1
D: NA
DNA: TGTGCCAGCAGCAAATTTCTCAACACTGAAGCTTTCTTT
CDR3: CASSKFLNTEAFF

size: NA
V: TRBV7-9
J: TRBJ1-3
D: NA
DNA: TGTGCCAGCAGCGATACAGGAAAATCAGGAAACACCATATATTTT
CDR3: CASSDTGKSGNTIYF

size: NA
V: TRBV12-5
J: TRBJ2-1
D: NA
DNA: TGTGCTACCTGGGGCCGGGCCGGGACCTACAATGAGCAGTTCTTC
CDR3: CATWGRAGTYNEQFF

size: NA
V: TRBV30
J: TRBJ1-1
D: NA
DNA: TGTGCCTGGAGTCCCATCAGACGGGACATGAACACTGAAGCTTTCTTT
CDR3: CAWSPIRRDMNTEAFF

size: NA
V: TRBV19
J: TRBJ2-2
D: TRBD2
DNA: TGTGCCAGTAGTATAAACCCTAGCGGCACCGGGGAGCTGTTTTTT
CDR3: CASSINPSGTGELFF

size: NA
V: TRBV9
J: TRBJ1-1
D: TRBD1
DNA: TGTGCCAGCAGCCTCACAGGGGAGAACACTGAAGCTTTCTTT
CDR3: CASSLTGENTEAFF

size: NA
V: TRBV5-1
J: TRBJ2-1
D: TRBD1
DNA: TGCGCCAGCAGCTTGGACGGACAGGGTTCCTACAATGAGCAGTTCTTC
CDR3: CASSLDGQGSYNEQFF

size: NA
V: TRBV19
J: TRBJ2-1
D: TRBD2
DNA: TGTGCCAGTAGTCCTCGATCTAGCGGGGTGTACAATGAGCAGTTCTTC
CDR3: CASSPRSSGVYNEQFF

size: once
V: TRBV5-1
J: TRBJ2-1
D: TRBD2
DNA: TGCGCCGGCAGCACGGGACTAGCGGGGGGAGAAAACAATGAGCAGTTCTTC
CDR3: CAGSTGLAGGENNEQFF

size: once
V: TRBV7-3
J: TRBJ2-1
D: NA
DNA: TGTGCCAGCAGCTTTCGATCCGGAGGAAACAGGGAAGGTTCCTACAATGAGCAGTTCTTC
CDR3: CASSFRSGGNREGSYNEQFF

size: NA
V: TRBV5-8
J: TRBJ2-3
D: NA
DNA: TGTGCCAGCAGCTTTTATACCACAGATACGCAGTATTTT
CDR3: CASSFYTTDTQYF

size: NA
V: TRBV13
J: TRBJ2-3
D: TRBD2
DNA: TGTGCCAGCAGCTTACAGCGGGAGAGCACAGATACGCAGTATTTT
CDR3: CASSLQRESTDTQYF

size: NA
V: TRBV5-1
J: TRBJ2-1
D: TRBD2
DNA: TGCGCCAGCAGCTTGGACCCAGGACTAGCGGGCCACTCCTACAATGAGCAGTTCTTC
CDR3: CASSLDPGLAGHSYNEQFF

size: NA
V: TRBV7-2
J: TRBJ2-7
D: NA
DNA: TGTGCCAGCAGCCCCCCAGGTATCGGGGAGTTATACGAGCAGTACTTC
CDR3: CASSPPGIGELYEQYF

size: once
V: TRBV6-5
J: TRBJ2-6
D: NA
DNA: TGTGCCAGCAGTTACGACACCTCTGGGGCCAACGTCCTGACTTTC
CDR3: CASSYDTSGANVLTF

size: NA
V: TRBV10-2
J: TRBJ1-2
D: NA
DNA: TGCGCCAGCAGTGAGTTCGACATGAGAATCACTAACTATGGCTACACCTTC
CDR3: CASSEFDMRITNYGYTF

size: NA
V: TRBV7-2
J: TRBJ2-1
D: TRBD1
DNA: TGTGCCAGCAGCTTCGACAGGGGACAATTCAATGAGCAGTTCTTC
CDR3: CASSFDRGQFNEQFF

size: few
V: TRBV5-4
J: TRBJ1-5
D: NA
DNA: TGTGCCAGCAGCTTTGGCCCCGGGGGGAATCAGCCCCAGCATTTT
CDR3: CASSFGPGGNQPQHF

size: NA
V: TRBV6-6
J: TRBJ1-1
D: NA
DNA: TGTGCCAGCAGTTACGAGGGAAGAGGGGCTGAAGCTTTCTTT
CDR3: CASSYEGRGAEAFF

size: NA
V: TRBV7-2
J: TRBJ2-7
D: TRBD1
DNA: TGTGCCAGCAGCTTGGGACAGGGGGCCTACGAGCAGTACTTC
CDR3: CASSLGQGAYEQYF

size: NA
V: TRBV5-8
J: TRBJ1-1
D: TRBD1
DNA: TGTGCCAGCAGCTCCCGGGACAGGGTGTTGGCTTTCTTT
CDR3: CASSSRDRVLAFF

size: NA
V: TRBV30
J: TRBJ1-2
D: NA
DNA: TGTGCCTGGAGTGTAAGGCCGGACGTGACGGATGGCTACACCTTC
CDR3: CAWSVRPDVTDGYTF

size: few
V: TRBV19
J: TRBJ1-5
D: NA
DNA: TGTGCCAGTAGTATAGAAGAAATCGGGCCCCAGCATTTT
CDR3: CASSIEEIGPQHF

size: once
V: TRBV2
J: TRBJ2-1
D: NA
DNA: TGTGCCAGCAGTGAAATAGGTTACAGCTCCTACAATGAGCAGTTCTTC
CDR3: CASSEIGYSSYNEQFF

size: NA
V: TRBV5-6
J: TRBJ2-7
D: NA
DNA: TGTGCCAGCAGCTCTTCACAGCGCAGGACTTACGAGCAGTACTTC
CDR3: CASSSSQRRTYEQYF

size: NA
V: TRBV11-1
J: TRBJ1-5
D: NA
DNA: TGTGCCAGCAGCTTAAATAGCAATCAGCCCCAGCATTTT
CDR3: CASSLNSNQPQHF

size: NA
V: TRBV5-1
J: TRBJ1-1
D: NA
DNA: TGCGCCAGCAGCTTAGACAGTCAGAACACTGAAGCTTTCTTT
CDR3: CASSLDSQNTEAFF

size: NA
V: TRBV7-9
J: TRBJ2-1
D: NA
DNA: TGTGCCAGCAGCTTCCAGGGACTTTCCTACAATGAGCAGTTCTTC
CDR3: CASSFQGLSYNEQFF

size: NA
V: TRBV7-3
J: TRBJ1-6
D: NA
DNA: TGTGCCAGCAGCTTTAGGACCCTCATGGTAAGCGCCTATAATTCACCCCTCCACTTT
CDR3: CASSFRTLMVSAYNSPLHF

size: NA
V: TRBV7-2
J: TRBJ2-1
D: TRBD2
DNA: TGTGCCAGCAGCTTAGGCCGGAGCGGGAAGGGGTACAATGAGCAGTTCTTC
CDR3: CASSLGRSGKGYNEQFF

size: NA
V: TRBV28
J: TRBJ1-6
D: TRBD1
DNA: TGTGCCAGCAGTTACACAGGGGGGGGATCACCCCTCCACTTT
CDR3: CASSYTGGGSPLHF

size: NA
V: TRBV7-2
J: TRBJ2-5
D: TRBD2
DNA: TGTGCCAGCAGCTTCAGGCGGGGGGAGACCCAGTACTTC
CDR3: CASSFRRGETQYF

size: NA
V: TRBV4-3
J: TRBJ2-3
D: NA
DNA: TGCGCCAGCAGCCAAAGATTAAGACGGGGCCAAGATACGCAGTATTTT
CDR3: CASSQRLRRGQDTQYF

size: NA
V: TRBV7-2
J: TRBJ1-2
D: NA
DNA: TGTGCCAGCAGCTTAGCGCTCTCCGTCTATGGCTACACCTTC
CDR3: CASSLALSVYGYTF

size: NA
V: TRBV5-1
J: TRBJ2-1
D: NA
DNA: TGCGCCAGCAGCCCGGACGGAAAAGGGCAGTTCTTC
CDR3: CASSPDGKGQFF

size: NA
V: TRBV11-2
J: TRBJ1-1
D: NA
DNA: TGTGCCAGCAGCTTAGATGGGAACAGGGCGGCCACTGAAGCTTTCTTT
CDR3: CASSLDGNRAATEAFF

size: NA
V: TRBV5-1
J: TRBJ2-1
D: TRBD1
DNA: TGCGCCAGCAGCTCACAGGGGCAGGGTTACAATGAGCAGTTCTTC
CDR3: CASSSQGQGYNEQFF

size: NA
V: TRBV6-6
J: TRBJ1-1
D: TRBD1
DNA: TGTGCCAGCAGCCAGGGACAGGAAAACACTGAAGCTTTCTTT
CDR3: CASSQGQENTEAFF

size: few
V: TRBV10-2
J: TRBJ1-5
D: NA
DNA: TGCGCCAGCAGTGTATCGGGGAGCAATCAGCCCCAGCATTTT
CDR3: CASSVSGSNQPQHF

size: NA
V: TRBV29-1
J: TRBJ2-2
D: NA
DNA: TGCAGCTCCAGGTCTAACACCGGGGAGCTGTTTTTT
CDR3: CSSRSNTGELFF

size: NA
V: TRBV5-4
J: TRBJ2-1
D: NA
DNA: TGTGCCAGCACCCAGGGGGGGATCTACAATGAGCAGTTCTTC
CDR3: CASTQGGIYNEQFF

size: once
V: TRBV5-1
J: TRBJ1-1
D: NA
DNA: TGCGCCAGCAGCTTGGATCCGGGGGCGGGTGGCACTGAAGCTTTCTTT
CDR3: CASSLDPGAGGTEAFF

size: NA
V: TRBV7-2
J: TRBJ2-7
D: TRBD2
DNA: TGTGCCAGCAGCTCGAGAAGACTAGCGGGAGTCAACGAGCAGTACTTC
CDR3: CASSSRRLAGVNEQYF

size: NA
V: TRBV30
J: TRBJ1-2
D: NA
DNA: TGTGCCTGGAGTACGACTAACTATGGCTACACCTTC
CDR3: CAWSTTNYGYTF

size: once
V: TRBV6-5
J: TRBJ1-2
D: TRBD1
DNA: TGTGCCAGCAGTTACGCTTCGACAGGGGGCTATGGCTACACCTTC
CDR3: CASSYASTGGYGYTF

size: NA
V: TRBV5-1
J: TRBJ1-3
D: TRBD1
DNA: TGCGCCAGCAGCCGGACAGGGGGAAACACCATATATTTT
CDR3: CASSRTGGNTIYF

size: NA
V: TRBV5-5
J: TRBJ1-5
D: TRBD1
DNA: TGTGCCAGCAGCGCGACAGGGGGCGGCAATCAGCCCCAGCATTTT
CDR3: CASSATGGGNQPQHF

size: NA
V: TRBV29-1
J: TRBJ1-2
D: NA
DNA: TGCAGCGTGTATCCCTCGGAGGAGAACTATGGCTACACCTTC
CDR3: CSVYPSEENYGYTF

size: NA
V: TRBV12-5
J: TRBJ1-2
D: TRBD1
DNA: TGTGCTAGTGGTTCGCCGACAGGGGCTAAACGAGGCTACACCTTC
CDR3: CASGSPTGAKRGYTF